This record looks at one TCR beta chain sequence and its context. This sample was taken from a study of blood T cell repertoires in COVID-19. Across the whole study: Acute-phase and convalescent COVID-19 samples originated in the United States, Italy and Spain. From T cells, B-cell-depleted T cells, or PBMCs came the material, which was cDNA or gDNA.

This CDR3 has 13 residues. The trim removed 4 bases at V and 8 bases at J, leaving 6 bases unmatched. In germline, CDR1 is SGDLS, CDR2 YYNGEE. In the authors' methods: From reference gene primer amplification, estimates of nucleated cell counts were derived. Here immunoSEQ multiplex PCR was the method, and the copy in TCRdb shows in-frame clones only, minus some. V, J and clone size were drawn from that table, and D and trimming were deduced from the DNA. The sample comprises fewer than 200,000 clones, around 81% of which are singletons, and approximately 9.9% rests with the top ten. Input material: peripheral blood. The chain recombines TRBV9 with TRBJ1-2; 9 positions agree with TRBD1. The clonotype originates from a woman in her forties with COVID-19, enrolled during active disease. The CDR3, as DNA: TGTGCCAGCAGCAACCGGGACAGGGACGGCTACACCTTC. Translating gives CASSNRDRDGYTF. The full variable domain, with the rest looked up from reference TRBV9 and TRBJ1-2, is DSGVTQTPKHLITATGQRVTLRCSPRSGDLSVYWYQQSLDQGLQFLIQYYNGEERAKGNILERFSAQQFPDLHSELNLSSLELGDSALYFCASSNRDRDGYTFGSGTRLTVV.